The 6 T cell receptor beta chains below were found in one sample sequenced in a study of T cell responses to AZD1222 COVID-19 vaccine. Profiling relied on immunoSEQ multiplex PCR, and the TCRdb table lists in-frame clones only, not all of them. In the table there are just under 150,000 clones, around 83% of which are singletons. The sequenced sample was peripheral blood, obtained 28 days after the second AZD1222 dose. These receptors all come from an adult who received the AZD1222 COVID-19 vaccine.

J is TRBJ1-1 and V is TRBV7-9; D not resolved. The CDR3 totals 15 residues. Germline CDR1 is SEHNR and CDR2 is FQNEAQ (reference sequence). The V gene lost 7 bases and the J gene lost 1 base, with 16 bases spanning the gap. The DNA of the CDR3 is TGTGCCAGCAACCCCCCGTGGCAGGAGAACACTGAAGCTTTCTTT. This codes for CASNPPWQENTEAFF.

This clone was observed once. This chain uses TRBV15 with TRBJ2-5, with D unclear. CDR1 is LNHNV, CDR2 YYDKDF, per germline (reference sequence). The V end was cut by 4 bases, the J end by 1 base, with 10 bases between. The CDR3 loop spans 14 amino acids. In DNA, the CDR3 is TGTGCCACCAGCACAAGCCGGGCCCAAGAGACCCAGTACTTC. Translating it yields CATSTSRAQETQYF.

Concerning this clone itself: The same CDR3 also results from other DNA sequences found in this sample. The chain links TRBV20-1 to TRBJ1-2; D is unclear. The CDR3 sequence is 11 residues long. V lost 3 bases, J lost 3 bases, and 5 bases lay in between. The germline gives CDR1 DFQATT, CDR2 SNEGSKA (reference sequence). This CDR3 reads CSARTDYGYTF. In DNA, the CDR3 is TGCAGTGCTAGGACGGACTATGGCTACACCTTC.

The rearrangement links TRBV5-1 to TRBJ2-5, with TRBD1 matching over 7 bases. CDR3 length equals 17 residues. Germline V gives CDR1 SGHRS, CDR2 YFSETQ. Unmatched junction bases numbered 10, after V lost 2 bases and J lost 0 bases. The CDR3 protein is CASSFVGTQGHQETQYF. CDR3 sequence (DNA): TGCGCCAGCAGCTTTGTAGGAACACAGGGGCACCAAGAGACCCAGTACTTC.

This clone is labeled large. The chain links TRBV9 to TRBJ2-5; 11 nucleotides line up with TRBD2. V was pared by 4 bases and J by 5 bases, with 13 bases of the junction left unmatched. There are 17 residues in the CDR3. Germline V gives CDR1 SGDLS, CDR2 YYNGEE. CDR3 nucleotide sequence: TGTGCCAGCAGCCCAGGCTCTCTAGCGGGGGGCGTCGAGACCCAGTACTTC. Translation gives CASSPGSLAGGVETQYF. The variable domain in full, completed from reference TRBV9 and TRBJ2-5, reads DSGVTQTPKHLITATGQRVTLRCSPRSGDLSVYWYQQSLDQGLQFLIQYYNGEERAKGNILERFSAQQFPDLHSELNLSSLELGDSALYFCASSPGSLAGGVETQYFGPGTRLLVL.

This rearrangement joins TRBV11-2 to TRBJ1-1, with D maybe TRBD1 (6 bases). V was cut by 0 bases and J by 6 bases, with 8 bases left in between. CDR3 size: 13 residues. The V gene's germline CDR1 is SGHAT and CDR2 FQNNGV. The CDR3 spells CASSLDRGSEAFF. The CDR3 DNA is TGTGCCAGCAGCTTAGACAGGGGATCTGAAGCTTTCTTT.